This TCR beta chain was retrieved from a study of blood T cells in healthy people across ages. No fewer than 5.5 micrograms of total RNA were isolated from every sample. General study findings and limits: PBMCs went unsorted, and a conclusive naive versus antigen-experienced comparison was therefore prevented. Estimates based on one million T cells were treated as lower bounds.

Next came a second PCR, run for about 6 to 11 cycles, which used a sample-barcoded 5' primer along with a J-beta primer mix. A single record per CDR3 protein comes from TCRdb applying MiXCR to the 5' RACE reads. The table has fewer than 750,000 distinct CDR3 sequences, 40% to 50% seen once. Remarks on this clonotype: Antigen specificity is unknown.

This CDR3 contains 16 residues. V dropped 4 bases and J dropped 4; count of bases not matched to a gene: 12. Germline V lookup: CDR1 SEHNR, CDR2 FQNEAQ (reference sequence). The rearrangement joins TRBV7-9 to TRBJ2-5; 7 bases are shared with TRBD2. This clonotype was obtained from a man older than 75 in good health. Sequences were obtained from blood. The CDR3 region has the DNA TGTGCCAGCAGCTCGTATACCGGGACTACGCGAGAGACCCAGTACTTC. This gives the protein CASSSYTGTTRETQYF.